The clone carrying this T cell receptor (beta chain) was recorded many times. No antigen is known for it. One entry per CDR3 protein results from TCRdb running MiXCR on the RT-PCR reads. The data contain 400,000 to 650,000 distinct CDR3 sequences, approximately 6.9% of them seen just once; the ten biggest clones take up roughly 13%. The data derive from a study of response to subunit inactivated influenza vaccine. Findings and caveats of the study: The authors put forward the suggestion that each seasonal influenza vaccination may bring in only a limited number of new T cells.

The sequence was collected from a man aged 50 to 75 who received an inactivated influenza vaccine. Material: PBMCs from blood, obtained roughly 24 months after vaccination.

CDR3: CASSLNRGSIGIDGYEQYF. The CDR3 coding sequence is TGTGCCAGCAGCTTGAACAGGGGAAGCATTGGCATTGATGGGTACGAGCAGTACTTC. J is TRBJ2-7 and V is TRBV11-2; TRBD1 matches at 7 bases. The germline V gene has CDR1 SGHAT and CDR2 FQNNGV. Unmatched junction bases numbered 21, after V lost 3 bases and J lost 4 bases. The CDR3 runs 19 residues.